Listed here are 24 T cell receptor beta chains from one sample, sequenced in a study of CD8+ T cells in alopecia areata. Treatment denoted: oral pan-JAK inhibitor, 5-10 mg twice daily. Extracted from the samples, RNA was reverse transcribed into cDNA to serve as the sequencing template. Assay: immunoSEQ multiplex PCR; the TCRdb copy retains only in-frame clones and omits some. Altogether approximately 210,000 clones are present, under 80% being singletons, with the ten largest covering roughly 1.3%. Sequencing was performed on CD4+ T cells sorted from blood, taken at approximately week 50, from a patient treated with tofacitinib. These receptors originate from a human donor with alopecia areata.

This clone came up a few times. This sequence joins TRBV7-9 and TRBJ1-6; D is perhaps TRBD1 (6 bases). The CDR3 is 15 amino acids. The germline CDR1 and CDR2 sequences are SEHNR and FQNEAQ (reference sequence). Trimming took off 3 bases at V and 10 bases at J, with 16 bases between the two ends. The CDR3 region is CASSFGRGGGSPLHF. The CDR3 region has the DNA TGTGCCAGCAGCTTCGGTCGAGGGGGTGGCTCACCCCTCCACTTT.

This clone was seen only a few times. The rearrangement links TRBV5-1 to TRBJ1-1; no reliable D call. Germline CDR1 SGHRS, CDR2 YFSETQ. CDR3 length: 12 residues. V gave up 6 bases and J gave up 5 bases, with 11 bases separating them. The CDR3 DNA is TGCGCCAGCAAGAGGACCGGAACTGAAGCTTTCTTT. Translating gives CASKRTGTEAFF.

J is TRBJ2-5 and V is TRBV11-2; unclear D gene. V lost 5 bases and J lost 5, with 9 bases in between. The length of the CDR3 is 12 residues. The germline CDR1 and CDR2 sequences are SGHAT and FQNNGV. The CDR3 is CASSPGLETQYF. CDR3 DNA: TGTGCCAGCAGCCCGGGTTTGGAGACCCAGTACTTC.

The chain is built from TRBV7-6 and TRBJ2-7, with TRBD2 matching 13 bases. The germline V gene has CDR1 SGHVS and CDR2 FNYEAQ. Unmatched junction bases numbered 6, after V lost 5 bases and J lost 5 bases. The CDR3 is 15 amino acids. The CDR3 protein is CASSPAGTSGDEQYF. CDR3 nucleotide sequence: TGTGCCAGCAGCCCGGCCGGGACTAGCGGGGACGAGCAGTACTTC.

A few counts support this clone. This chain connects TRBV30 to TRBJ1-2, with D possibly being TRBD1 (6 bases). Trimming removed 7 bases from V and 3 bases from J, with 12 bases in between. The CDR3 spans 12 residues. CDR1 and CDR2 (germline): GTSNPN, SVGIG (reference sequence). CDR3 sequence reads: CASTGSHYGYTF. The CDR3 bases are TGTGCCTCGACAGGATCCCACTATGGCTACACCTTC.

This rearrangement joins TRBV14 to TRBJ2-3; the match to TRBD2 covers 9 bases. This CDR3 region has 15 residues. Unmatched junction bases numbered 4, after V lost 4 bases and J lost 2 bases. Per the germline V gene, CDR1 is SGHDN and CDR2 is FVKESK. The CDR3 DNA is TGTGCCAGCAGCCTTAGCGGGGGAAACACAGATACGCAGTATTTT. Amino acids: CASSLSGGNTDTQYF.

J is TRBJ1-2 and V is TRBV29-1; D not resolved. The germline V gene encodes CDR1 SQVTM and CDR2 ANQGSEA. V was clipped by 6 bases and J by 1 base, with 12 bases between them. The CDR3 runs 13 residues. This CDR3 reads CSVYGQLNYGYTF. Here the CDR3 DNA reads TGCAGCGTCTACGGGCAGCTTAACTATGGCTACACCTTC.

The chain uses TRBV5-6 and TRBJ2-5; perhaps TRBD1 as D (5 bases). The germline CDR1 and CDR2 sequences are SGHDT and YYEEEE. Trimming removed 4 bases at V and 4 bases at J, with 11 bases between. CDR3 length equals 13 residues. The CDR3 spells CASSTTVGETQYF. CDR3 DNA: TGTGCCAGCAGCACGACAGTGGGAGAGACCCAGTACTTC.

V gene TRBV10-3 combines with J gene TRBJ2-1, with a possible D match to TRBD2 (6 bases). This CDR3 region has 13 residues. Germline CDR1 ENHRY, CDR2 SYGVKD. V was shortened by 8 bases and J by 5 bases, with 13 bases between the two germline ends. Written as DNA, the CDR3 is TGTGCCATCGGGGGTAAGCGGGACAATGAGCAGTTCTTC. Translation gives CAIGGKRDNEQFF.

V and J are TRBV9 and TRBJ2-2; D possibly matches TRBD1 or TRBD2 (6 bases each). Germline V gene data show CDR1 as SGDLS and CDR2 as YYNGEE. Trimming stripped 6 bases from V and 2 bases from J, with 11 bases between. This CDR3 spans 14 amino acids. The chain's CDR3 is CASTRGANTGELFF. CDR3 coding DNA: TGTGCCAGCACAAGGGGGGCTAACACCGGGGAGCTGTTTTTT.

This rearrangement joins TRBV6-5 to TRBJ2-5; no firm D call. CDR3 length: 14 amino acids. The germline V and J ends were trimmed by 0 bases and 5 bases, with 10 bases remaining between them. Germline CDR1 reads MNHEY; CDR2 reads SVGAGI. CDR3 residues: CASSYSRLGETQYF. The CDR3 DNA sequence: TGTGCCAGCAGTTACTCGAGGTTGGGGGAGACCCAGTACTTC.

This chain links TRBV25-1 with TRBJ1-2; TRBD1 aligns across 10 bases. The V gene's germline CDR1 is MGHDK and CDR2 SYGVNS. This CDR3 contains 15 residues. V lost 4 bases to trimming and J lost 7 bases; unmatched junction nucleotides: 9. In nucleotides, the CDR3 is TGTGCCAGCAGTGTAATGGGACAGGGGAGAGGTGGCTACACCTTC. As protein: CASSVMGQGRGGYTF.

The genes are TRBV25-1 and TRBJ1-1; D gene ambiguous. The CDR3 is 11 residues long. V was cut by 6 bases and J by 10 bases, with 12 bases left in between. Germline assignment: CDR1 MGHDK and CDR2 SYGVNS. The CDR3 spells CASRSGVAAFF. The DNA for the CDR3 is TGTGCCAGCAGATCGGGAGTCGCAGCTTTCTTT. Combining the CDR3 with reference TRBV25-1 and TRBJ1-1 gives the whole variable domain EADIYQTPRYLVIGTGKKITLECSQTMGHDKMYWYQQDPGMELHLIHYSYGVNSTEKGDLSSESTVSRIRTEHFPLTLESARPSHTSQYLCASRSGVAAFFGQGTRLTVV.

This clone was counted only a few times. Different DNA sequences within this sample yield the same CDR3. The rearrangement links TRBV30 to TRBJ1-2; 9 positions match TRBD1. From germline, CDR1 is GTSNPN and CDR2 SVGIG (reference sequence). Germline trimming cut 1 base from V and 8 bases from J; bases unmatched to any gene: 5. CDR3 length equals 13 residues. The CDR3 DNA reads TGTGCCTGGAGTGCACAGGGGGCAGGCGGCTACACCTTC. Protein sequence: CAWSAQGAGGYTF.

V and J are TRBV5-1 and TRBJ1-1; TRBD1 is a possible D gene (5 bases). This CDR3 spans 15 amino acids. Looked up from germline, CDR1 is SGHRS and CDR2 is YFSETQ. Trimming left V 0 bases short and J 1 base short, with 10 bases between. CDR3 in amino acids: CASSLGTGSNTEAFF. The CDR3 nucleotides are TGCGCCAGCAGCTTGGGAACAGGCTCGAACACTGAAGCTTTCTTT. The full variable domain, its missing parts supplied by reference TRBV5-1 and TRBJ1-1, is KAGVTQTPRYLIKTRGQQVTLSCSPISGHRSVSWYQQTPGQGLQFLFEYFSETQRNKGNFPGRFSGRQFSNSRSEMNVSTLELGDSALYLCASSLGTGSNTEAFFGQGTRLTVV.

The V and J genes are TRBV6-5 and TRBJ2-4, with D possibly TRBD1 on 5 matching bases. The V gene lost 5 bases and the J gene lost 4 bases, with 15 bases spanning the gap. The CDR3 contains 15 residues. Germline V gene sequence: CDR1 MNHEY, CDR2 SVGAGI. CDR3 protein: CASSPRAGIKNIQYF. In nucleotides, the CDR3 is TGTGCCAGCAGTCCCCGGGCAGGGATAAAAAACATTCAGTACTTC.

The chain links TRBV15 to TRBJ1-2, with D possibly being TRBD1 (5 bases). The V gene lost 2 bases and the J gene lost 0 bases, with 16 bases spanning the gap. CDR3 size: 17 residues. In germline, CDR1 is LNHNV, CDR2 YYDKDF (reference sequence). The CDR3 DNA reads as TGTGCCACCAGCAGACGCCGGGGCGACATAACTAACTATGGCTACACCTTC. Translating gives CATSRRRGDITNYGYTF.

The V call is TRBV7-2, the J call TRBJ1-6; the match to TRBD1 covers 7 bases. Germline CDR1 SGHTA, CDR2 FQGNSA. The CDR3 has 15 amino acids. The V and J ends lost 3 bases and 7 bases, in that order; junction bases with no gene match: 6. CDR3 in amino acids: CASSFQSTGNSPLHF. Written as DNA, the CDR3 is TGTGCCAGCAGCTTCCAATCGACAGGGAATTCACCCCTCCACTTT.

Worth noting for this clone: Other DNA sequences within the sample encode an identical CDR3. This chain joins TRBV4-3 and TRBJ2-7, with no clear D. The CDR3 spans 14 residues. Trimming removed 0 bases at V and 1 base at J, with 7 bases between. CDR1 is LGHNA and CDR2 is YSLEER in the germline V gene. The CDR3 DNA reads as TGCGCCAGCAGCCAAGATGTGGGATCCTACGAGCAGTACTTC. Translated, it gives CASSQDVGSYEQYF.

V gene TRBV7-3 combines with J gene TRBJ2-2, with a weak D call TRBD1 (5 bases). The V gene's germline CDR1 is SGHTA and CDR2 FQGTGA. Trimming pared 5 bases from V and 2 bases from J, leaving 12 bases between. The CDR3 is made up of 15 amino acids. The CDR3 loop reads CASSPTTDNTGELFF. The CDR3 DNA sequence: TGTGCCAGCAGCCCTACGACAGATAACACCGGGGAGCTGTTTTTT.

V is TRBV6-5 and J is TRBJ2-3, with D unclear. Germline-derived CDR1 and CDR2 are MNHEY and SVGAGI. The CDR3 loop spans 12 amino acids. Trimming left V 5 bases short and J 6 bases short, with 9 bases between. CDR3 nucleotide sequence: TGTGCCAGCAGTCGATCCATGGATACGCAGTATTTT. Translating it yields CASSRSMDTQYF.

This clone was detected once. V and J are TRBV5-1 and TRBJ1-1; 9 nucleotides align to TRBD1. From germline, CDR1 is SGHRS and CDR2 YFSETQ. The CDR3 spans 13 residues. With V trimmed by 3 bases and J by 6 bases, 3 bases remained unmatched. CDR3 coding DNA: TGCGCCAGCAGCTACGGGACAGGGTCTGAAGCTTTCTTT. Its protein is CASSYGTGSEAFF.

This clone appeared a few times. The chain couples TRBV27 to TRBJ2-7; 8 bases fit TRBD1. Losses at the gene ends were 5 bases for V and 3 bases for J; bases not matched to a gene: 9. Germline-derived CDR1 and CDR2 are MNHEY and SMNVEV (reference sequence). The CDR3 is made up of 15 amino acids. CDR3 coding DNA: TGTGCCAGCAGTACAGGACAGGGTCGAGACTACGAGCAGTACTTC. Encoded protein: CASSTGQGRDYEQYF.

This chain links TRBV19 with TRBJ2-1, with a weak D call TRBD2 (5 bases). CDR3 size: 17 residues. Trimming left V 6 bases short and J 2 bases short, with 20 bases between. CDR1 is LNHDA and CDR2 is SQIVND in the germline V gene (reference sequence). In DNA form, the CDR3 reads TGTGCCAGTAGCATATTCCCAAAGGGAGTCCCCTACAATGAGCAGTTCTTC. It specifies CASSIFPKGVPYNEQFF.